Ten or more counts support the clone carrying this T cell receptor beta chain. Antigen unknown. Arm-PCR of CDR3 regions and iRepertoire HTBI primers were the basis on which TCR beta libraries were built. TCRdb used MiXCR to reprocess the multiplex PCR reads, holding one entry per CDR3 protein. The table records 350,000 to 550,000 distinct CDR3 sequences, 15% of them present only once. The source of the sample is a study of regulatory T cells in long-lasting Graves disease. Findings and limits, study-wide: Persistent patients shared about 3,000 public clonotypes among themselves. Newly diagnosed patients shared fewer, at 900 to 1,000.

Indicated time point: newly diagnosed GD, antithyroid drugs for less than 3 months. There was RNA extracted from PBMCs, and the TCR library was made from it. Germline V CDR1 and CDR2: DFQATT, SNEGSKA (reference sequence). CDR3 length: 12 residues. With 1 base removed from V and 7 bases from J, the gap between germline ends came to 9 bases. Separately, the same data were catalogued under a study of T cells in Graves' hyperthyroidism and ophthalmopathy. That study reports: Diagnostic assessment was based on clinical symptoms, serum thyroxine and TRAb, thyroid ultrasound and orbital computed tomography.

This sequence originates from a woman in her 30s with Graves disease. This sequence joins TRBV20-1 and TRBJ2-3; either TRBD1 or TRBD2 may supply D (6 bases each). The sample in question was peripheral blood mononuclear cells (PBMCs), obtained at new diagnosis, from a patient treated with antithyroid drugs. In nucleotides, the CDR3 is TGCAGTGCTAGAGGAGGGGGGAATACGCAGTATTTT. It is translated as CSARGGGNTQYF.